What follows are 4 T cell receptor beta chains derived from one specimen sequenced in a study of cytomegalovirus exposure and HLA in healthy donors. Primers: 60 Vbeta forward and 13 Jbeta reverse. The method was immunoSEQ multiplex PCR; TCRdb's version includes in-frame clones alone and lacks a portion of them. Of over 150,000 clones in the sample, 75% to 85% were seen once. The sample comprised PBMCs. The receptor set was obtained from a boy aged 5-17 years in good health and CMV-seronegative.

The V and J genes are TRBV4-1 and TRBJ1-6; possibly TRBD1 for D (6 bases). The length of the CDR3 is 15 residues. Trimming left V 6 bases short and J 0 bases short, with 9 bases between. CDR1 and CDR2 from the germline V gene are MGHRA and YSYEKL. The CDR3 DNA reads TGCGCCAGCAGACAGGGAAGCTCCTATAATTCACCCCTCCACTTT. Translation gives CASRQGSSYNSPLHF.

The chain recombines TRBV7-2 with TRBJ2-3; a possible D gene is TRBD1 (6 bases). Germline V gene sequence: CDR1 SGHTA, CDR2 FQGNSA. V lost 3 bases and J 4 bases, leaving 11 bases between the germline ends. The CDR3 consists of 14 residues. CDR3 amino acids: CASSLDRGADTQYF. In nucleotides, the CDR3 is TGTGCCAGCAGCTTGGACAGAGGGGCAGATACGCAGTATTTT.

This clone was found a few times. Written as DNA, the CDR3 is TGTGCCAGCAGCGTAGGTGGGCAAACCTACGAGCAGTACTTC. Amino acids: CASSVGGQTYEQYF. The rearrangement joins TRBV9 to TRBJ2-7; D is undetermined. The germline V and J ends were trimmed by 0 bases and 2 bases, with 9 bases remaining between them. CDR3 length equals 14 residues. Germline CDR1 SGDLS, CDR2 YYNGEE.

This chain links TRBV10-3 with TRBJ1-1; D might be TRBD1 (6 bases). The V and J ends lost 4 bases and 7 bases respectively, with 13 bases between them. In germline, CDR1 is ENHRY, CDR2 SYGVKD. There are 13 residues in the CDR3. The CDR3 region is CAISGTVLSEAFF. CDR3 bases: TGTGCCATCAGTGGGACAGTTCTTAGTGAAGCTTTCTTT.